Given below is one TCR beta chain in context. Its antigen is currently not known. Within one base of it there is no much larger clone, and no base qualities were kept. The immunoSEQ Assay, a bias-controlled multiplex PCR, was used to amplify TCRbeta CDR3 regions from genomic DNA. Turning to the authors' computational methods: Within the assay, amplification of reference gene primers was used to estimate how many nucleated cells each sample contained. To quantify the absolute abundance of each unique TCRbeta CDR3 rearrangement, sequence reads were collapsed and filtered. Productive Simpson clonality was computed per sample as the square root of Simpson's diversity index over productive rearrangements. TCRdb provides this immuneACCESS table in a form limited to in-frame rearrangements. Some clones are lacking; in checked studies, under half of them reflect an unresolved V gene, and why the rest are absent is not known. D and trimming come from the DNA, and the V and J calls and clone size come from that table. The sample contains more than 15,000 clones, 85% to 95% of them found a single time. The ten top clones hold around 6% of the sample.

The collaborating institutions used their own protocols to collect whole blood in K2EDTA tubes. For TCRbeta analysis, collaborators shipped samples as frozen whole blood, isolated PBMCs, or DNA extracted from either of those sample types. The record originates from a study of blood T cell repertoires in COVID-19 (TCRdb year 2020). The study in broad terms: The collaborator samples originated in the United States, Italy and Spain and spanned the acute and convalescent phases of COVID-19. Nearly every sample came with metadata listing a de-identified subject ID, COVID-19 status, age in years and sex. The repertoires were released in a freely available public database meant as a resource for research on the immune response to SARS-CoV-2. Samples were obtained from the ongoing ImmuneRACE study (first 160 participants) and from approximately 1,200 subjects provided by 6 global collaborators. The prospective study material was composed of cDNA or gDNA derived from T cells, B-cell-depleted T cells, or PBMCs. HLA class I and class II types, where available, came from metadata supplied by the sample provider rather than from assay-based typing. Subjects who had been exposed to COVID-19, were actively infected with it, or had recovered from it provided the deeply sampled blood TCRbeta repertoires that made up the dataset.

Paper-wide results and their limitations: The amount of clinical and demographic metadata varied by source and participant and was provided uncurated.

Spanning cysteine to phenylalanine, the CDR3 consists of 16 amino acids. Only CDR3 DNA remains: 48 bases, in frame from the first base. Via the germline V gene, CDR1 is LGHNA and CDR2 YSLEER. The junction shows trimming of 0 bases on V and 2 bases on J, plus 10 bases between the germline ends. Sequenced: peripheral blood. This TCR came from a human donor in a cohort sampled during active COVID-19. The V and J segments used are TRBV4-3 and TRBJ2-2; the D region possibly corresponds to TRBD1 (6 bases align). CDR3 loop: CASSQDQGGNTGELFF. The sequence in DNA is TGCGCCAGCAGCCAAGACCAAGGGGGAAACACCGGGGAGCTGTTTTTT.